Below, 9 T cell receptor beta chains from the same sample are listed, as sequenced in a study of T cells in Graves' hyperthyroidism and ophthalmopathy. TCR beta CDR3 sequences were amplified from RNA transcripts. An initial round of RT-PCR targeting the TCR CDR3 relied on the HTBI primer set. TCRdb reprocessed the multiplex PCR reads via MiXCR and lists one record per CDR3 protein. Here the sample spans about 210,000 distinct CDR3 sequences, 17% being singletons. Sequenced sample: blood. The receptors here all came from a man over 45 with Graves' hyperthyroidism.

The chain is built from TRBV25-1 and TRBJ1-5, with 8 nucleotides matching TRBD1. V trimming: 0 bases; J trimming: 6 bases; junction bases outside the gene matches: 7. Per germline, CDR1 MGHDK and CDR2 SYGVNS. The CDR3 consists of 16 residues. CDR3 sequence: CASSEYFWTGSQPQHF. The CDR3 nucleotides are TGTGCCAGCAGTGAATATTTCTGGACAGGGAGTCAGCCCCAGCATTTT.

At least ten counts were recorded for this clonotype. This chain connects TRBV12-3 or TRBV12-4 to TRBJ2-7; 7 bases map to TRBD1. This CDR3 contains 15 residues. V was clipped by 3 bases and J by 3 bases; unmatched bases: 8. The DNA for the CDR3 is TGTGCCAGCAGTTTCGATGGGACAGCTTACTACGAGCAGTACTTC. This sequence encodes CASSFDGTAYYEQYF.

In its sample, this clonotype was seen many times. This CDR3 is CASSGTDRPTYEQYF. The CDR3 DNA is TGTGCCAGCAGCGGTACGGACAGGCCAACCTACGAGCAGTACTTC. J is TRBJ2-7 and V is TRBV7-9, with 7 bases identical to TRBD1. The V gene's germline CDR1 is SEHNR and CDR2 FQNEAQ (reference sequence). This CDR3 contains 15 residues. V dropped 5 bases and J dropped 2; count of bases not matched to a gene: 9.

This chain links TRBV7-8 with TRBJ2-3; D may be TRBD2 (6 bases). V was clipped by 5 bases and J by 3 bases, with 21 bases between them. Per germline, CDR1 SGHVS and CDR2 FQNEAQ. The CDR3 is 17 amino acids. The CDR3 nucleotides are TGTGCCAGCAGCCGCTATCGCCTAGCGAAGCATACAGATACGCAGTATTTT. This sequence encodes CASSRYRLAKHTDTQYF.

The V gene is TRBV5-8, the J gene TRBJ2-2; 8 nucleotides match TRBD1. Losses at the gene ends were 5 bases for V and 4 bases for J; bases not matched to a gene: 10. The CDR3 is 16 amino acids. The germline V gene encodes CDR1 SGHTS and CDR2 YDEGEE. CDR3 sequence: CASSWRTGILTGELFF. CDR3 bases: TGTGCCAGCAGTTGGAGGACAGGGATCCTCACCGGGGAGCTGTTTTTT.

V usage is TRBV28 and J usage is TRBJ1-5; D not resolved. Trimming removed 5 bases from V and 0 bases from J, with 14 bases in between. From germline, CDR1 is MDHEN and CDR2 SYDVKM. The CDR3 is 16 residues long. This CDR3 is CASSPMEVYSNQPQHF. DNA for the CDR3: TGTGCCAGCAGTCCAATGGAGGTCTATAGCAATCAGCCCCAGCATTTT. The variable domain in full, with the rest retrieved from reference TRBV28 and TRBJ1-5, is DVKVTQSSRYLVKRTGEKVFLECVQDMDHENMFWYRQDPGLGLRLIYFSYDVKMKEKGDIPEGYSVSREKKERFSLILESASTNQTSMYLCASSPMEVYSNQPQHFGDGTRLSIL.

This clonotype was found many times. This chain joins TRBV12-3 or TRBV12-4 and TRBJ2-5; TRBD2 might be the D (5 bases). V was clipped by 5 bases and J by 5 bases, with 21 bases between them. This CDR3 is 16 amino acids long. CDR3 nucleotides: TGTGCCAGCAGTCTCCTATGGGGAGTTAATTCGGAGACCCAGTACTTC. Its protein is CASSLLWGVNSETQYF.

This clonotype has ten or more counts. The gene calls are TRBV29-1 and TRBJ2-7; TRBD1 matches 7 bases. This CDR3 comprises 13 residues. Germline CDR1 reads SQVTM; CDR2 reads ANQGSEA. Trimming cost V 6 bases and J 3 bases; bases outside gene matches: 8. CDR3 residues: CSVRTGAFYEQYF. The DNA for the CDR3 is TGCAGCGTCCGCACAGGGGCCTTCTACGAGCAGTACTTC.

This clonotype was seen many times. The rearrangement uses TRBV10-3 and TRBJ2-1; 9 nucleotides match TRBD1. Trimming at V came to 10 bases and at J to 7 bases, leaving 11 bases not matched to a gene. Germline V gives CDR1 ENHRY, CDR2 SYGVKD. The CDR3 runs to 14 residues. The CDR3 region is CASRSGTGMNEQFF. The CDR3 nucleotides read TGTGCCAGCCGCTCAGGGACAGGGATGAATGAGCAGTTCTTC.